These 27 T cell receptor beta chains originate from one sample sequenced in a study of preoperative IRX-2 immunotherapy in early breast cancer. Specified treatment: preoperative locoregional IRX-2 cytokine immunotherapy. Using immunoSEQ multiplex PCR, the repertoire was profiled, and TCRdb retains in-frame clones only, with some absent. The profile shows around 57,000 clones, 94% of them singletons. This material was obtained from a patient treated with IRX-2 immunotherapy. The origin of the receptors is a human donor with breast cancer.

The rearrangement joins TRBV6-5 to TRBJ2-7; tentatively, D is TRBD2 (6 bases). This CDR3 has 15 residues. Trimming took 5 bases from V and 7 from J, leaving 21 bases between them. Germline CDR1 and CDR2: MNHEY and SVGAGI. DNA for the CDR3: TGTGCCAGCAGTCCAAAACGGGACTCAGTATCGGAGCAGTACTTC. It specifies CASSPKRDSVSEQYF.

The rearrangement links TRBV27 to TRBJ1-5; weak D call: TRBD1 (5 bases). The germline V gene encodes CDR1 MNHEY and CDR2 SMNVEV (reference sequence). V was pared by 1 base and J by 7 bases, with 11 bases between. This CDR3 region has 14 residues. This CDR3 is CASSLLGTSQPQHF. DNA for the CDR3: TGTGCCAGCAGTTTATTGGGGACCTCGCAGCCCCAGCATTTT.

The chain has TRBV7-6 and TRBJ1-1; tentatively, D is TRBD1 (6 bases). Trimming removed 5 bases at V and 3 bases at J, with 16 bases between. The CDR3 covers 15 residues. Germline V gives CDR1 SGHVS, CDR2 FNYEAQ. CDR3 protein: CASSPRVQGDTEAFF. Here the CDR3 DNA reads TGTGCCAGCAGCCCCCGGGTACAGGGCGACACTGAAGCTTTCTTT.

This chain links TRBV5-4 with TRBJ2-7; no clear D gene. CDR3 length equals 11 residues. Per germline, CDR1 SGHNT and CDR2 YYREEE (reference sequence). The V and J ends lost 4 bases and 3 bases respectively, with 5 bases between them. As DNA, the CDR3 is TGTGCCAGCAGCGCAAACTACGAGCAGTACTTC. Its translation is CASSANYEQYF.

CDR3 loop: CASSWARYNEQFF. The DNA of the CDR3 is TGTGCCAGCAGCTGGGCGAGGTACAATGAGCAGTTCTTC. V and J are TRBV11-2 and TRBJ2-1; the D is unclear. Germline V CDR1 and CDR2: SGHAT, FQNNGV. This CDR3 has 13 amino acids. Deletions cut 4 bases from V and 4 bases from J, with 8 bases between. The whole variable domain, filled in from reference TRBV11-2 and TRBJ2-1, reads EAGVAQSPRYKIIEKRQSVAFWCNPISGHATLYWYQQILGQGPKLLIQFQNNGVVDDSQLPKDRFSAERLKGVDSTLKIQPAKLEDSAVYLCASSWARYNEQFFGPGTRLTVL.

This clone showed up just once. The chain joins TRBV7-3 to TRBJ2-3; 9 positions match TRBD1. This CDR3 comprises 16 residues. The J segment lost 2 bases and the V segment lost 4 bases, leaving 7 bases of the junction unmatched. Looked up from germline, CDR1 is SGHTA and CDR2 is FQGTGA. CDR3 bases: TGTGCCAGCAGCTGGGCCCGGGACAGGGACACAGATACGCAGTATTTT. It yields the protein CASSWARDRDTDTQYF.

The chain has TRBV4-1 and TRBJ2-7; 10 nucleotides line up with TRBD2. The germline gives CDR1 MGHRA, CDR2 YSYEKL. The CDR3 sequence is 16 residues long. J lost 2 bases, V lost 3 bases, and 7 bases had no gene match. The CDR3 nucleotides are TGCGCCAGCAGCCAGAGGACTAGCGGAACGCCCTACGAGCAGTACTTC. The encoded protein is CASSQRTSGTPYEQYF.

CDR3 amino acids: CACPSGALLGAPLHF. The CDR3 DNA sequence: TGTGCCTGTCCCTCCGGTGCACTCCTGGGTGCACCCCTCCACTTT. This chain connects TRBV30 to TRBJ1-6; D is uncertain. Germline V gene data show CDR1 as GTSNPN and CDR2 as SVGIG (reference sequence). Between the trimmed V and J ends, which lost 6 bases and 11 bases, there was a span of 23 bases. This CDR3 has 15 amino acids.

In DNA, the CDR3 is TGTGCCAGCAGCCCGGGACAAATTGGAAACACCATATATTTT. Its protein product is CASSPGQIGNTIYF. The chain joins TRBV6-6 to TRBJ1-3; D possibly corresponds to TRBD1 (6 bases). Trimming took off 6 bases at V and 3 bases at J, with 12 bases between the two ends. Germline-derived CDR1 and CDR2 are MNHNY and SVGAGI (reference sequence). CDR3 length: 14 residues.

The rearrangement joins TRBV27 to TRBJ1-2, with D maybe TRBD1 (5 bases). The CDR3 is 13 amino acids. With 1 base removed from V and 8 bases from J, the gap between germline ends came to 11 bases. In germline, CDR1 is MNHEY, CDR2 SMNVEV (reference sequence). The CDR3 spells CASSLWGNQGYTF. The CDR3 coding sequence is TGTGCCAGCAGTTTATGGGGCAATCAGGGCTACACCTTC.

The chain is built from TRBV29-1 and TRBJ1-3; 7 nucleotides line up with TRBD1. The CDR3 is 13 residues long. With V trimmed by 4 bases and J by 4 bases, 4 bases remained unmatched. The germline V gene encodes CDR1 SQVTM and CDR2 ANQGSEA. The CDR3: CSVGGGQGNTIYF. For the CDR3, the DNA is TGCAGCGTTGGGGGGGGACAGGGAAACACCATATATTTT.

This clone was found once. Compared with germline, one end of the junction differs, possibly owing to a read error. This chain joins TRBV7-2 and TRBJ2-7; the D call may be TRBD1 or TRBD2 (5 bases each). Germline V gene sequence: CDR1 SGHTA, CDR2 FQGNSA. The CDR3 has 13 residues. CDR3 sequence reads: CASSLAQRGRQYF. The CDR3 DNA reads TGTGCCAGCAGTTTAGCCCAAAGGGGACGGCAGTACTTC.

This chain links TRBV27 with TRBJ1-5; no clear D gene. V lost 2 bases, J lost 4 bases, and 12 bases lay in between. CDR1 is MNHEY, CDR2 SMNVEV, per germline (reference sequence). The CDR3 contains 15 residues. The CDR3 sequence is CASSLLGMRNQPQHF. The CDR3 DNA sequence: TGTGCCAGCAGTTTACTGGGGATGCGGAATCAGCCCCAGCATTTT.

The rearrangement uses TRBV11-2 and TRBJ2-5; 13 bases match TRBD2. Germline V gene lookup returns CDR1 SGHAT and CDR2 FQNNGV. V dropped 4 bases and J dropped 5; count of bases not matched to a gene: 7. The CDR3 sequence is 16 residues long. The CDR3 loop reads CASSSVLAGGRETQYF. The CDR3 DNA reads TGTGCCAGCAGCTCAGTACTAGCGGGGGGGCGGGAGACCCAGTACTTC.

This rearrangement joins TRBV7-9 to TRBJ1-5, with 7 bases matching TRBD1. Unmatched junction bases numbered 3, after V lost 10 bases and J lost 3 bases. Germline V gives CDR1 SEHNR, CDR2 FQNEAQ (reference sequence). CDR3 length: 12 residues. The CDR3 bases are TGTGCCACCGGGACAGCCAATCAGCCCCAGCATTTT. Amino acid sequence: CATGTANQPQHF.

The chain carries TRBV19 and TRBJ2-1; 10 positions match TRBD1. Germline-derived CDR1 and CDR2 are LNHDA and SQIVND (reference sequence). Trimming removed 8 bases from V and 6 bases from J; junction bases left unmatched: 16. The CDR3 is 17 amino acids. CDR3 amino acids: CASGFPRQGAGVNEQFF. In DNA form, the CDR3 reads TGTGCCAGTGGATTTCCCAGACAGGGGGCTGGGGTCAATGAGCAGTTCTTC.

The chain links TRBV7-8 to TRBJ2-2; TRBD1 might be the D (5 bases). V lost 5 bases to trimming and J lost 1 base, with 8 bases between them. The CDR3 totals 14 residues. Looked up from germline, CDR1 is SGHVS and CDR2 is FQNEAQ. CDR3 region: CASSPTGNTGELFF. The CDR3 DNA follows: TGTGCCAGCAGCCCTACAGGGAACACCGGGGAGCTGTTTTTT.

V and J are TRBV4-1 and TRBJ1-5; no clear D gene. Deletions cut 3 bases from V and 2 bases from J, with 11 bases between. Germline-derived CDR1 and CDR2 are MGHRA and YSYEKL. There are 15 residues in the CDR3. The CDR3 is CASSHRLGGNQPQHF. The CDR3 DNA reads TGCGCCAGCAGCCACCGACTGGGAGGCAATCAGCCCCAGCATTTT.

The chain recombines TRBV7-7 with TRBJ2-7; no reliable D call. The germline V gene has CDR1 SSHAT and CDR2 FNYEAQ (reference sequence). The CDR3 length is 13 residues. Trimming shortened V by 5 bases and J by 1 base, and 9 bases separated the two germline ends. The CDR3 reads CASSPPWSYEQYF. In DNA, the CDR3 is TGTGCCAGCAGCCCCCCGTGGTCCTACGAGCAGTACTTC.

The chain combines TRBV27 with TRBJ2-2; maybe TRBD1 (7 bases). Germline values: CDR1 MNHEY, CDR2 SMNVEV (reference sequence). V was trimmed by 2 bases and J by 2 bases, leaving 12 bases between them. The CDR3 contains 16 residues. In DNA form, the CDR3 reads TGTGCCAGCAGTTTAAGGGGGCGGGACAACACCGGGGAGCTGTTTTTT. Translated: CASSLRGRDNTGELFF.

This chain links TRBV7-2 with TRBJ2-7, with 12 bases that match TRBD2. Trimming cost V 5 bases and J 4 bases; bases outside gene matches: 6. CDR1 SGHTA and CDR2 FQGNSA come from the germline V gene. This CDR3 has 15 amino acids. The CDR3 loop reads CASSLPGLAGYEQYF. CDR3 DNA: TGTGCCAGCAGCCTTCCGGGACTAGCGGGTTACGAGCAGTACTTC.

The chain links TRBV7-3 to TRBJ2-1, with D uncertain. There are 13 residues in the CDR3. Germline loops: CDR1 SGHTA, CDR2 FQGTGA. V was trimmed by 4 bases and J by 0 bases, leaving 4 bases between them. The CDR3 sequence is CASSSSSYNEQFF. In nucleotides, the CDR3 is TGTGCCAGCAGCTCTAGCTCCTACAATGAGCAGTTCTTC.

This rearrangement joins TRBV5-1 to TRBJ2-3; 11 nucleotides match TRBD2. The CDR3 has 16 amino acids. The V segment lost 4 bases and the J segment 2 bases; nucleotides outside the gene matches: 6. Germline V gene lookup returns CDR1 SGHRS and CDR2 YFSETQ. CDR3 region: CASSSRGLADTDTQYF. The CDR3 DNA reads TGCGCCAGCAGCAGCCGGGGACTAGCGGACACAGATACGCAGTATTTT.

The chain couples TRBV5-1 to TRBJ1-3, with D unresolved. Germline CDR1 reads SGHRS; CDR2 reads YFSETQ. The CDR3 spans 17 residues. V gave up 2 bases and J gave up 0 bases, with 15 bases separating them. CDR3 DNA: TGCGCCAGCAGCTTAGCCCCGCAGATGTTCTCTGGAAACACCATATATTTT. Protein product: CASSLAPQMFSGNTIYF.

The chain links TRBV27 to TRBJ2-1; 7 positions match TRBD1. This CDR3 comprises 15 residues. CDR1 MNHEY and CDR2 SMNVEV come from the germline V gene (reference sequence). V gave up 5 bases and J gave up 9 bases; unmatched junction bases: 13. CDR3 region: CASSETRQGRGEQFF. CDR3 nucleotide sequence: TGTGCCAGCAGTGAAACGCGACAGGGTCGCGGTGAGCAGTTCTTC.

The J gene is TRBJ2-7, the V gene TRBV19; the match to TRBD1 covers 12 bases. V shed 4 bases and J 5 bases; nucleotides not matched to a gene: 6. Germline V gives CDR1 LNHDA, CDR2 SQIVND (reference sequence). The CDR3 sequence is 15 residues long. The CDR3, as DNA: TGTGCCAGTAGTACACAGGGACAGGGGGCCAACGAGCAGTACTTC. Translation: CASSTQGQGANEQYF. Complete variable domain (other parts from reference TRBV19 and TRBJ2-7): DGGITQSPKYLFRKEGQNVTLSCEQNLNHDAMYWYRQDPGQGLRLIYYSQIVNDFQKGDIAEGYSVSREKKESFPLTVTSAQKNPTAFYLCASSTQGQGANEQYFGPGTRLTVT.

This sequence joins TRBV27 and TRBJ1-5; tentatively, D is TRBD1 (5 bases). CDR3 length: 18 residues. The germline V and J ends were trimmed by 5 bases and 0 bases, with 20 bases remaining between them. Germline V gives CDR1 MNHEY, CDR2 SMNVEV (reference sequence). CDR3 sequence (DNA): TGTGCCAGCAGTCCAACGGCCGGGGGGTTCGGTAGCAATCAGCCCCAGCATTTT. Its translation is CASSPTAGGFGSNQPQHF.